The 18 T cell receptor beta chains listed next were all sequenced from one sample in a study of blood T cell repertoires in COVID-19. Some clones are missing from TCRdb's copy, which holds only in-frame ones; the method was immunoSEQ multiplex PCR. The sample has 280,000 or so clones, around 90% seen once. The source material was PBMCs or T cells enriched from blood (not recorded which). The receptor source for this set is a woman aged 18-29 years with acute COVID-19.

This clone was counted once. The rearrangement joins TRBV29-1 to TRBJ2-7; TRBD2 agrees at 7 bases. V dropped 1 base and J dropped 2; count of bases not matched to a gene: 14. This CDR3 has 17 residues. From germline, CDR1 is SQVTM and CDR2 ANQGSEA. The CDR3: CSVEVGASGTRAYEQYF. The CDR3 bases are TGCAGCGTTGAAGTCGGGGCTAGCGGAACGAGGGCCTACGAGCAGTACTTC.

This chain uses TRBV30 with TRBJ2-1, with D possibly matching TRBD2 (6 bases). V dropped 0 bases and J dropped 2 bases, with 8 bases sitting between them. Germline CDR1 and CDR2: GTSNPN and SVGIG (reference sequence). The CDR3 contains 14 residues. Written as DNA, the CDR3 is TGTGCCTGGAGTGTGGGAGGAGCCTACAATGAGCAGTTCTTC. Amino acid sequence: CAWSVGGAYNEQFF.

The chain joins TRBV10-3 to TRBJ2-1, with 8 bases lining up with TRBD2. CDR3 length: 14 residues. CDR1 and CDR2 (germline): ENHRY, SYGVKD. Germline trimming cut 0 bases from V and 7 bases from J; bases unmatched to any gene: 2. CDR3 sequence reads: CAISESGGRNEQFF. CDR3 in DNA: TGTGCCATCAGTGAGTCTGGCGGGAGGAATGAGCAGTTCTTC.

V is TRBV19 and J is TRBJ2-1, with 12 positions matching TRBD2. Germline V gene lookup returns CDR1 LNHDA and CDR2 SQIVND (reference sequence). V lost 2 bases to trimming and J lost 9 bases; unmatched junction nucleotides: 8. The CDR3 length is 16 residues. The DNA of the CDR3 is TGTGCCAGTAGTATAATCTCACTAGCGGGAGGTTTTGAGCAGTTCTTC. Protein: CASSIISLAGGFEQFF.

This chain connects TRBV5-1 to TRBJ2-1; 10 nucleotides match TRBD2. J gave up 0 bases and V 3 bases, and 6 bases lay outside the gene matches. The CDR3 runs to 17 residues. Germline values: CDR1 SGHRS, CDR2 YFSETQ. As DNA, the CDR3 is TGCGCCAGCAGCTGGTCTAGCGGGAGCCCCTCCTACAATGAGCAGTTCTTC. Residues: CASSWSSGSPSYNEQFF.

V gene TRBV5-1 combines with J gene TRBJ1-4; D possibly corresponds to TRBD1 (5 bases). The CDR3 totals 14 residues. Germline loops: CDR1 SGHRS, CDR2 YFSETQ. The ends were cut back, 2 bases at V and 4 bases at J, with 9 bases in the middle. CDR3 DNA sequence: TGCGCCAGCAGCTTACAGGACCGTAATGAAAAACTGTTTTTT. As protein: CASSLQDRNEKLFF. Filled out from reference TRBV5-1 and TRBJ1-4, the complete variable domain reads KAGVTQTPRYLIKTRGQQVTLSCSPISGHRSVSWYQQTPGQGLQFLFEYFSETQRNKGNFPGRFSGRQFSNSRSEMNVSTLELGDSALYLCASSLQDRNEKLFFGSGTQLSVL.

The chain recombines TRBV7-9 with TRBJ2-1, with 11 bases fitting TRBD2. CDR1 and CDR2 (germline): SEHNR, FQNEAQ (reference sequence). Unmatched junction bases numbered 4, after V lost 1 base and J lost 5 bases. The CDR3 contains 16 residues. The CDR3 loop is CASSLVVLAGDNEQFF. The CDR3 DNA follows: TGTGCCAGCAGCTTAGTAGTACTAGCGGGGGACAATGAGCAGTTCTTC.

V usage is TRBV12-3 or TRBV12-4 and J usage is TRBJ2-7; D uncertain. Trimming cost V 2 bases and J 5 bases, with 7 bases left between them. This CDR3 is built from 12 residues. This chain's CDR3 is CASSLTAHEQYF. In nucleotides, the CDR3 is TGTGCCAGCAGTTTAACAGCCCACGAGCAGTACTTC.

The J gene is TRBJ1-2, the V gene TRBV6-5; 10 bases fit TRBD1. Germline CDR1 and CDR2: MNHEY and SVGAGI. The CDR3 length is 13 residues. V shed 2 bases and J 8 bases; nucleotides not matched to a gene: 2. In nucleotides, the CDR3 is TGTGCCAGCAGTTACGGGACAGGGGTAGGCTACACCTTC. Translating it yields CASSYGTGVGYTF.

The chain combines TRBV9 with TRBJ1-1; 7 bases align to TRBD1. This CDR3 is 15 amino acids long. V gave up 4 bases and J gave up 2 bases; unmatched junction bases: 8. CDR1 and CDR2 (germline): SGDLS, YYNGEE. This CDR3 is CASSSTGSRNTEAFF. The CDR3 nucleotides read TGTGCCAGCAGCTCGACAGGGTCCAGAAACACTGAAGCTTTCTTT.

The V gene is TRBV2, the J gene TRBJ1-2; D possibly corresponds to TRBD1 (6 bases). Germline V gene sequence: CDR1 SNHLY, CDR2 FYNNEI. The CDR3 contains 12 residues. V was cut by 10 bases and J by 8 bases, with 17 bases left in between. The CDR3 DNA follows: TGTGCCAAACAGGGTTCGGTGTTGGGCTACACCTTC. Protein sequence: CAKQGSVLGYTF.

This chain connects TRBV27 to TRBJ1-2; possibly TRBD1 for D (5 bases). Deletions cut 5 bases from V and 3 bases from J, with 10 bases between. From germline, CDR1 is MNHEY and CDR2 SMNVEV (reference sequence). The length of the CDR3 is 13 residues. This CDR3 is CASSRTGDYGYTF. The DNA for the CDR3 is TGTGCCAGCAGTAGAACGGGGGACTATGGCTACACCTTC.

The chain is built from TRBV28 and TRBJ2-1; possibly TRBD2 for D (8 bases). Trimming took off 8 bases at V and 4 bases at J, with 18 bases between the two ends. This CDR3 has 15 amino acids. In germline, CDR1 is MDHEN, CDR2 SYDVKM. CDR3 DNA: TGTGCCAGCTGCCCGGGGGGGGACAGTTACAATGAGCAGTTCTTC. Its translation: CASCPGGDSYNEQFF.

This clone was seen once. The chain recombines TRBV5-1 with TRBJ2-7; D remains ambiguous. V lost 2 bases to trimming and J lost 3 bases, with 6 bases between them. Looked up from germline, CDR1 is SGHRS and CDR2 is YFSETQ. The CDR3 runs to 12 residues. DNA for the CDR3: TGCGCCAGCAGCTTAAACAGCTACGAGCAGTACTTC. It translates to CASSLNSYEQYF.

This clone appeared once. The chain has TRBV7-2 and TRBJ1-6; 10 bases map to TRBD1. This CDR3 comprises 14 residues. The trim removed 5 bases at V and 10 bases at J, leaving 5 bases unmatched. The germline gives CDR1 SGHTA, CDR2 FQGNSA. CDR3 coding DNA: TGTGCCAGCAGCCCAGGACAGGGGGGATCACCCCTCCACTTT. It yields the protein CASSPGQGGSPLHF.

This clone has more than one count but fewer than ten. J is TRBJ2-7 and V is TRBV5-1; D gene ambiguous. Trimming shortened V by 0 bases and J by 2 bases, and 6 bases separated the two germline ends. The CDR3 runs to 13 residues. Germline CDR1 reads SGHRS; CDR2 reads YFSETQ. CDR3 nucleotides: TGCGCCAGCAGCTTGGGGCGGACCTACGAGCAGTACTTC. This encodes CASSLGRTYEQYF.

As to this clone: Other DNA sequences in the same sample also yield this CDR3. The gene calls are TRBV28 and TRBJ2-1; 7 bases map to TRBD2. V shed 2 bases and J 5 bases; nucleotides not matched to a gene: 3. Germline V gene sequence: CDR1 MDHEN, CDR2 SYDVKM. This CDR3 spans 14 amino acids. The CDR3 spells CASSLSGADNEQFF. DNA of the CDR3: TGTGCCAGCAGTTTAAGCGGGGCTGACAATGAGCAGTTCTTC.

The V gene is TRBV11-2, the J gene TRBJ2-7; a weak D match, TRBD2 (5 bases). CDR3 length: 14 amino acids. Germline assignment: CDR1 SGHAT and CDR2 FQNNGV. With 5 bases removed from V and 7 bases from J, the gap between germline ends came to 18 bases. The CDR3 here is CASSPPWGAREQYF. In nucleotides, the CDR3 is TGTGCCAGCAGCCCCCCCTGGGGAGCAAGGGAGCAGTACTTC.